This note documents a single TCR beta chain sequence. This clonotype was counted at least ten times. No antigen is known for it. No much larger clone is present one base from it, and per-base qualities are unavailable. The source of the sample is a study of regulatory T cells in long-lasting Graves disease (TCRdb year 2021). Background on the whole study: To count as having persistent Graves' disease, a patient had to have received antithyroid drug treatment for over 5 years with TSH receptor autoantibodies remaining persistently positive. TCR sequencing covered roughly 13 persistent and approximately 20 newly diagnosed Graves' disease patients, some 35 samples in total. The study took place in China and was registered as a clinical trial. In the clinical cohort, patients with persistent Graves' disease had used antithyroid drugs for an average of roughly ten years. Persistent Graves' disease patients were compared with newly diagnosed Graves' disease patients by peripheral blood TCR sequencing and RNA sequencing. The study at large found these results: The study examined only peripheral blood because the primary lesion, thyroid tissue, could not be accessed. Only the TCR beta chain was sequenced and analyzed. More public clonotypes were shared among persistent patients (around 2,600) than among newly diagnosed patients (966). Lower TCR Shannon entropy and fewer highly expanded clones were observed in persistent Graves' disease patients than in newly diagnosed patients, which suggested clonal expansion. The small sample size was acknowledged by the authors as a limitation that may reduce accuracy. Preferential use of TRBV28, TRBJ1-2 and TRBJ2-5 was observed in persistent disease, whereas TRBV20-1 and TRBJ2-1 were favored in newly diagnosed disease.

Library prep was done by multiplex PCR. Sequencing used an Illumina HiSeq 4000. To build TCR beta libraries, CDR3 regions were amplified by Arm-PCR using iRepertoire HTBI primers. PCR products were gel purified before sequencing. The authors processed their data as follows. Gene usage analysis of CDR3 amino acid clonotypes relied on the approximately 62 TRBV and over 13 TRBJ segments identified across samples. COPE and FqMerger were used to merge the filtered high-quality paired reads into contigs. BLAST was used to align contigs to IMGT TRBV, TRBD and TRBJ reference genes, with CDR3 defined following IMGT. Highly expanded clones were defined as clonotypes with a frequency above 0.1%. Shannon entropy was used to measure repertoire diversity, and the Gini coefficient was used to measure V-J evenness. A clonotype was considered public if more than one individual shared it. TCRdb trimmed the raw reads at Q25, called clones with MiXCR and kept productive beta chains. Each entry is one CDR3 protein sequence, shown with its most common DNA and genes. The V and J calls were not made by the authors but by TCRdb's processing. The sample table lists hundreds of thousands of distinct CDR3 sequences, less than 20% of them with a count of one. 29% of the sample is taken by the ten largest.

What the time point label conveys for this sample: persistent/refractory GD, antithyroid drugs over 5 years with positive TRAb. For both TCR sequencing and RNA sequencing, RNA was extracted from PBMCs in TRIzol. The diagnosis of Graves' disease followed American Thyroid Association guidelines. Patients were recruited from an endocrinology department in Xi'an, China. Each patient gave approximately 10 milliliters of peripheral blood, collected in an EDTA anticoagulant tube. PBMCs were isolated by Ficoll Paque Plus density gradient separation without further T cell sorting. An Agilent 2100 Bioanalyzer and agarose gel were used to check RNA quality, and a NanoDrop 2000 was used to measure RNA concentration. At the junction V is shortened by 0 bases and J by 0 bases, with 12 bases in between. CDR3 length: 16 amino acids, cysteine to phenylalanine. Here the CDR3 DNA is all that survives: 48 bases in frame from base 1.

This TCR derives from a female donor with Graves disease. Recombination joined TRBV12-3 or TRBV12-4 with TRBJ2-7, with a tentative D gene TRBD2 over 7 matching bases. The specimen was peripheral blood mononuclear cells (PBMCs), collected when the disease was refractory, from a patient treated with antithyroid drugs. CDR3 loop: CASSLAGGRGSYEQYF. The nucleotides read TGTGCCAGCAGTTTAGCGGGGGGGCGCGGCTCCTACGAGCAGTACTTC.